This paragraph reports one T cell receptor beta chain. This clone was observed at least ten times. The specificity of this receptor is unknown. Base qualities are not provided; no much larger clone lies one nucleotide away. The entry originates in a study of metastatic and nonmetastatic thyroid tumors (dated by TCRdb to 2018 to 2021). Regarding the complete study: The researchers compared repertoires between peripheral blood samples and tumor or nodule tissue samples from patients with malignant or benign thyroid disease.

V is shortened by 3 bases, J by 0 bases, and the region joining them spans 14 bases. CDR1 DFQATT and CDR2 SNEGSKA were looked up in the germline V gene (reference sequence). Inclusive of the bounding cysteine and phenylalanine, the CDR3 is 15 residues long. CDR3 DNA only is kept here, 45 bases in frame from base 1. Results the study describes overall, beyond this receptor: TCR beta diversity was reported as significantly higher in malignant tumors than in benign nodules, in both blood and tumor samples.

Before undergoing thyroid surgery, none of the patients had been given any kind of treatment. Patient clinical samples collected from about 2011 to 2019 were retrospectively analysed using T-cell receptor beta sequencing. Receptor libraries were prepared by PCR. The reads were generated on an Illumina HiSeq 4000. High-throughput sequencing was used to profile the CDR3 region of the TCR beta-chain in every patient. As for the original processing: The researchers built a classifier to tell apart papillary thyroid cancer patients with distant metastasis, based on CDR3 differences among clinicopathological groups. The Shannon index was used to measure repertoire diversity, and the Morisita-Horn index was used to measure how similar tumor and blood repertoires were. TCRdb applied fastp at Q25 and MiXCR to the public reads, then kept only in-frame beta chains. Clone size and V and J calls follow TCRdb, not the original study. The sample records about 40,000 clones, about 15% of which are singletons. The ten largest account for approximately 10% of the sample.

The chain is made from TRBV20-1 and TRBJ2-5; the D segment might be TRBD1 or TRBD2, since each matches 5 bases. This receptor was taken from a female donor with papillary thyroid cancer or a benign thyroid nodule (not recorded which). Some clones in this sample may be carry-over from other donors' samples. The sample was tumor tissue. The CDR3 here reads CSASLGVPYQETQYF. The DNA sequence follows: TGCAGTGCTAGCTTGGGGGTACCGTACCAAGAGACCCAGTACTTC.